These 9 T cell receptor beta chains originate from one sample sequenced in a study of CD8+CD57+ T cells in acquired aplastic anemia. Template material for TCR beta VDJ and CDR3 profiling consisted of genomic DNA. One entry per CDR3 protein, called by TCRdb with MiXCR from the reads. The sample lists 100,000 to 120,000 distinct CDR3 sequences; 50% to 65% were seen once. Sequencing input: sorted CD4+, CD8+, or CD8+CD57+ T cells (not recorded which) from PBMCs. These receptors were collected from a human donor in good health, serving as a control.

Comment on this clonotype: No conserved phenylalanine or tryptophan is present at the end of the CDR3, so a read error is the likely explanation. The chain joins TRBV9 to TRBJ2-5, with D perhaps TRBD2 (7 bases). The CDR3 runs 17 residues. Germline V CDR1 and CDR2: SGDLS, YYNGEE. V shed 4 bases and J shed 3 bases, with 22 bases lying between them. CDR3 loop: CASSTPGQGAGEETQYS. The CDR3 nucleotides read TGTGCCAGCAGCACCCCGGGACAAGGGGCGGGAGAAGAGACCCAGTACTCC.

J is TRBJ1-1 and V is TRBV20-1; no reliable D call. Germline assignment: CDR1 DFQATT and CDR2 SNEGSKA (reference sequence). The CDR3 extends over 13 amino acids. Trimming took off 4 bases at V and 5 bases at J, with 14 bases between the two ends. The CDR3 protein is CSATKPHLTEAFF. The CDR3 region has the DNA TGCAGTGCTACTAAGCCTCACTTGACTGAAGCTTTCTTT.

The rearrangement uses TRBV11-1 and TRBJ2-1, with 11 nucleotides matching TRBD1. V shed 0 bases and J 0 bases; nucleotides not matched to a gene: 4. The germline gives CDR1 SGHAT, CDR2 FQDESV (reference sequence). CDR3 length: 18 amino acids. Here the CDR3 reads CASSLAVGTGGSYNEQFF. The CDR3 DNA sequence: TGTGCCAGCAGCTTAGCTGTCGGGACAGGGGGCTCCTACAATGAGCAGTTCTTC.

This chain joins TRBV2 and TRBJ1-5; D remains ambiguous. Trimming stripped 4 bases from V and 5 bases from J, with 12 bases between. The CDR3 is 14 residues long. CDR1 and CDR2 (germline): SNHLY, FYNNEI. CDR3 nucleotides: TGTGCCAGCAGTGGGACCCTCACCGATCAGCCCCAGCATTTT. Amino acid sequence: CASSGTLTDQPQHF.

The chain combines TRBV10-3 with TRBJ2-2; 9 bases align to TRBD1. The CDR3 loop spans 13 amino acids. Germline CDR1 and CDR2: ENHRY and SYGVKD. Trimming took 6 bases from V and 5 from J; bases not matched to a gene: 1. The CDR3 reads CAISGTGTGELFF. Written as DNA, the CDR3 is TGTGCCATCAGCGGGACAGGGACCGGGGAGCTGTTTTTT.

This clonotype has ten or more counts. CDR3 DNA: TGTGCCAGCAGCTTAGGGGCTCGGGGGGGCTCACCTGGCTACACCTTC. Its protein product is CASSLGARGGSPGYTF. The chain combines TRBV11-1 with TRBJ1-2, with D maybe TRBD1 (6 bases). Germline CDR1 and CDR2: SGHAT and FQDESV (reference sequence). CDR3 length: 16 residues. The V gene lost 1 base and the J gene lost 7 bases, with 19 bases spanning the gap.

The chain has TRBV6-5 and TRBJ2-3; D is possibly TRBD2 (5 bases). CDR1 is MNHEY, CDR2 SVGAGI, per germline. The CDR3 totals 15 residues. V lost 2 bases and J 2 bases, leaving 11 bases between the germline ends. The CDR3 nucleotides read TGTGCCAGCAGTTACGGAGGCCAGCACACAGATACGCAGTATTTT. Its translation: CASSYGGQHTDTQYF.

The V call is TRBV7-6, the J call TRBJ2-5, with D maybe TRBD2 (6 bases). From germline, CDR1 is SGHVS and CDR2 FNYEAQ. The ends were cut back, 5 bases at V and 3 bases at J, with 16 bases in the middle. The CDR3 has 15 residues. Here the CDR3 reads CASSAQAGSKETQYF. CDR3 DNA sequence: TGTGCCAGCAGCGCACAAGCGGGTTCCAAAGAGACCCAGTACTTC.

This clonotype was seen at least ten times. V gene TRBV20-1 combines with J gene TRBJ2-2, with D maybe TRBD1 (5 bases). Trimming took off 4 bases at V and 0 bases at J, with 6 bases between the two ends. This CDR3 has 13 residues. Germline assignment: CDR1 DFQATT and CDR2 SNEGSKA (reference sequence). DNA of the CDR3: TGCAGTGCTAACAGGCCGAACACCGGGGAGCTGTTTTTT. Amino acid sequence: CSANRPNTGELFF.